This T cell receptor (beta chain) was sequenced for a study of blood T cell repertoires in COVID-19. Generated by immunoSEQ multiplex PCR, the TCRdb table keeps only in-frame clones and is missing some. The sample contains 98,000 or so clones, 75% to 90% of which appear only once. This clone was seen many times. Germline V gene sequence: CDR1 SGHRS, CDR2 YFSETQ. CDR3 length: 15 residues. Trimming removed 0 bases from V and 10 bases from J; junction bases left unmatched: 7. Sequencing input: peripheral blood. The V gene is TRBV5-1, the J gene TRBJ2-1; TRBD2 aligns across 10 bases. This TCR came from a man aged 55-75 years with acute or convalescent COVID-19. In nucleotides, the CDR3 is TGCGCCAGCAGCTTGGTGGCTAGCGGGAGAGAGGAGCAGTTCTTC. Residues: CASSLVASGREEQFF. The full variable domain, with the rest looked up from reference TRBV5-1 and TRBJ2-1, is KAGVTQTPRYLIKTRGQQVTLSCSPISGHRSVSWYQQTPGQGLQFLFEYFSETQRNKGNFPGRFSGRQFSNSRSEMNVSTLELGDSALYLCASSLVASGREEQFFGPGTRLTVL.